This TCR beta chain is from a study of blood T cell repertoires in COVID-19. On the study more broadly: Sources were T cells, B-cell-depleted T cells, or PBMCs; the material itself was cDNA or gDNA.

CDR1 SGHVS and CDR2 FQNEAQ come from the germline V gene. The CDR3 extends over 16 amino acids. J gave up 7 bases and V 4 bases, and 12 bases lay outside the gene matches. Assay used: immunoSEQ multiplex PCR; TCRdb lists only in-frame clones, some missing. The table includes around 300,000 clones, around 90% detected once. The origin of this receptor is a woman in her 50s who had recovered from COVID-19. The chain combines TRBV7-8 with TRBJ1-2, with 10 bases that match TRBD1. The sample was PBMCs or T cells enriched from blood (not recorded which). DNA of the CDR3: TGTGCCAGCAGCTCAACCTCGACAGGGGGCGTGGGTGGCTACACCTTC. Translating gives CASSSTSTGGVGGYTF.